This entry concerns a single T cell receptor (beta chain). Its target is unknown. This entry belongs to a study of T cell clonotyping in hematopoietic cell transplantation. Study as a whole: Cytoreduction preceded collection of pretransplant recipient samples.

Study-level findings and limits: Graft donor and pretransplant recipient Inverse Simpson Index values predicted broader posttransplant TCR diversity. Without cell sorting, CD4 versus CD8 contributions remain unresolved.

V lost 0 bases, J lost 6 bases, and 9 bases lay in between. The CDR3 extends over 14 amino acids. The germline CDR1 and CDR2 sequences are MNHEY and SMNVEV (reference sequence). Time point indicated: recipient sample about 28 days before transplant, after cytoreduction. Samples: about 28 days before transplant, then days 30, 100 and 180 after. The assay was immunoSEQ multiplex PCR, and TCRdb's table has in-frame clones only and misses some. In the table there are roughly 30,000 clones, approximately 80% of which are singletons. The receptor was isolated from a woman aged 30 to 39 with chronic myeloid leukemia. Some clones in this sample may be carry-over from other donors' samples. This chain connects TRBV27 to TRBJ2-1; D ambiguous. The sample was peripheral blood mononuclear cells, taken before stem cell transplant. In nucleotides, the CDR3 is TGTGCCAGCAGTTTATCCGCAGGTTTCAATGAGCAGTTCTTC. Protein product: CASSLSAGFNEQFF.